This passage covers 29 T cell receptor beta chains from one sample sequenced in a study of blood T cell repertoires in COVID-19. Profiled with immunoSEQ multiplex PCR; TCRdb holds only in-frame clones, not every one. The sample has about 480,000 clones; more than 85% are singletons. Sequencing used PBMCs or T cells enriched from blood (not recorded which). These receptors all stem from a woman aged 55 to 70 who had recovered from COVID-19.

The rearrangement links TRBV27 to TRBJ1-6, with no clear D. The CDR3 contains 16 residues. With 4 bases removed from V and 0 bases from J, the gap between germline ends came to 10 bases. From germline, CDR1 is MNHEY and CDR2 SMNVEV (reference sequence). The CDR3 coding sequence is TGTGCCAGCAGTTGGCACAGTAGCTCCTATAATTCACCCCTCCACTTT. It encodes CASSWHSSSYNSPLHF.

The chain recombines TRBV3-1 (or the pseudogene TRBV3-2) with TRBJ1-1; the D gene is possibly TRBD1 (5 bases). V was cut by 3 bases and J by 0 bases, with 14 bases left in between. In germline, CDR1 is LGHDT, CDR2 YNNKEL (reference sequence). The CDR3 length is 16 residues. CDR3: CASSHPRRGMNTEAFF. The CDR3 nucleotides are TGTGCCAGCAGCCACCCGAGGAGGGGCATGAACACTGAAGCTTTCTTT.

The V gene is TRBV24-1, the J gene TRBJ2-3; TRBD1 agrees at 12 bases. In germline, CDR1 is KGHDR, CDR2 SFDVKD. The ends lost 4 bases at V and 4 bases at J; junction bases unmatched: 8. The CDR3 totals 17 residues. The CDR3 bases are TGTGCCACCAGTGAGTCCTGGGACAGGGGGCGAGCAGATACGCAGTATTTT. As protein: CATSESWDRGRADTQYF.

V usage is TRBV6-4 and J usage is TRBJ1-5, with 9 bases identical to TRBD1. The ends lost 2 bases at V and 1 base at J; junction bases unmatched: 12. Germline V gene sequence: CDR1 MRHNA, CDR2 SNTAGT. The CDR3 spans 19 residues. The CDR3 here is CASSDLSTGGERSNQPQHF. For the CDR3, the DNA is TGTGCCAGCAGTGACCTATCCACAGGGGGCGAACGGAGCAATCAGCCCCAGCATTTT.

The rearrangement uses TRBV5-6 and TRBJ1-1, with 7 bases that match TRBD1. The germline V gene encodes CDR1 SGHDT and CDR2 YYEEEE. The CDR3 covers 14 residues. The V segment lost 5 bases and the J segment 7 bases; nucleotides outside the gene matches: 11. The CDR3 nucleotides are TGTGCCAGCAGACCTAAGGGGGCGCTGGGTGAAGCTTTCTTT. This codes for CASRPKGALGEAFF.

The chain links TRBV14 to TRBJ2-2; the match to TRBD1 covers 12 bases. CDR3 length: 20 residues. Per germline, CDR1 SGHDN and CDR2 FVKESK. V shed 1 base and J 6 bases; nucleotides not matched to a gene: 15. The CDR3 DNA follows: TGTGCCAGCAGCCAAGGTCGGGACAGGGGGCCCCTAACAAACGCCGGGGAGCTGTTTTTT. This translates into CASSQGRDRGPLTNAGELFF. The variable domain in full, with the rest retrieved from reference TRBV14 and TRBJ2-2, is EAGVTQFPSHSVIEKGQTVTLRCDPISGHDNLYWYRRVMGKEIKFLLHFVKESKQDESGMPNNRFLAERTGGTYSTLKVQPAELEDSGVYFCASSQGRDRGPLTNAGELFFGEGSRLTVL.

The gene calls are TRBV5-4 and TRBJ2-3; D may be TRBD2 (5 bases). Germline assignment: CDR1 SGHNT and CDR2 YYREEE (reference sequence). The CDR3 extends over 14 amino acids. Between the trimmed V and J ends, which lost 4 bases and 2 bases, there was a span of 11 bases. Here the CDR3 DNA reads TGTGCCAGCAGCCGAGACTACTACACAGATACGCAGTATTTT. Translation: CASSRDYYTDTQYF.

The gene calls are TRBV20-1 and TRBJ2-7; D possibly corresponds to TRBD1 (5 bases). Between the trimmed V and J ends, which lost 7 bases and 2 bases, there was a span of 9 bases. The CDR3 spans 11 residues. CDR1 DFQATT and CDR2 SNEGSKA come from the germline V gene (reference sequence). The CDR3 DNA sequence: TGCAGTGTAAAGACAGCCTACGAGCAGTACGTC. Residues: CSVKTAYEQYV.

The rearrangement links TRBV6-5 to TRBJ2-7, with TRBD1 matching 10 bases. Germline V CDR1 and CDR2: MNHEY, SVGAGI. The length of the CDR3 is 15 residues. The V and J ends lost 7 bases and 4 bases, in that order; junction bases with no gene match: 10. CDR3 in DNA: TGTGCCAGCACCCAGACGGTGGACAGGGGGTACGAGCAGTACGTC. Its translation is CASTQTVDRGYEQYV.

This clone has a single count. The chain has TRBV27 and TRBJ2-1, with 10 nucleotides matching TRBD2. The CDR3 consists of 18 residues. Germline lookup yields CDR1 MNHEY and CDR2 SMNVEV (reference sequence). The ends lost 5 bases at V and 7 bases at J; junction bases unmatched: 17. Written as DNA, the CDR3 is TGTGCCAGCAGTCTTATTTACTCAGCGGGGGGGCCGTTAAATGAGCAGTTCTTC. Its translation: CASSLIYSAGGPLNEQFF.

This chain joins TRBV12-5 and TRBJ1-5, with D possibly being TRBD1 (6 bases). CDR3 length equals 13 residues. Trimming pared 7 bases from V and 3 bases from J, leaving 10 bases between. Germline lookup yields CDR1 LGHNT and CDR2 FRNRAP. CDR3 nucleotide sequence: TGTGCTAGTGTTGGACAGCCCAATCAGCCCCAGCATTTT. Protein sequence: CASVGQPNQPQHF.

The count of this clone is one. Other nucleotide sequences from this sample produce the same CDR3. The J gene is TRBJ1-4, the V gene TRBV18; D not resolved. V shed 3 bases and J shed 8 bases, with 13 bases lying between them. Germline CDR1 reads KGHSH; CDR2 reads LQKENI. CDR3 length: 14 amino acids. CDR3 residues: CASSPDLGREKLFF. In nucleotides, the CDR3 is TGTGCCAGCTCACCTGACTTAGGGAGGGAAAAACTGTTTTTT. The full variable domain, in which reference TRBV18 and TRBJ1-4 provide the parts outside the CDR3, is NAGVMQNPRHLVRRRGQEARLRCSPMKGHSHVYWYRQLPEEGLKFMVYLQKENIIDESGMPKERFSAEFPKEGPSILRIQQVVRGDSAAYFCASSPDLGREKLFFGSGTQLSVL.

The CDR3 protein is CATSDDRGHDYTF. The CDR3 coding sequence is TGTGCCACCAGTGATGACAGGGGGCATGACTACACCTTC. J is TRBJ1-2 and V is TRBV24-1, with 10 bases that match TRBD1. The CDR3 sequence is 13 residues long. Germline CDR1 and CDR2: KGHDR and SFDVKD. V dropped 3 bases and J dropped 10; count of bases not matched to a gene: 4.

The rearrangement joins TRBV5-1 to TRBJ2-6; a weak D match, TRBD2 (5 bases). The ends were cut back, 0 bases at V and 11 bases at J, with 12 bases in the middle. The CDR3 is 14 amino acids. The germline gives CDR1 SGHRS, CDR2 YFSETQ. The CDR3 sequence is CASSLEAASDVLTF. The CDR3 DNA follows: TGCGCCAGCAGCTTGGAAGCGGCCTCGGACGTCCTGACTTTC.

The chain uses TRBV18 and TRBJ1-1; TRBD1 aligns across 8 bases. Germline loops: CDR1 KGHSH, CDR2 LQKENI. CDR3 size: 13 residues. Trimming at V came to 0 bases and at J to 7 bases, leaving 1 base not matched to a gene. CDR3 DNA sequence: TGTGCCAGCTCACCACCGGGACAGGTTGAAGCTTTCTTT. This sequence encodes CASSPPGQVEAFF.

The CDR3 DNA reads as TGTGCCAGTACTTCACAGGGCAACTATGGCTACACCTTC. Its translation is CASTSQGNYGYTF. The chain links TRBV19 to TRBJ1-2; perhaps TRBD1 as D (6 bases). Germline lookup yields CDR1 LNHDA and CDR2 SQIVND (reference sequence). The V gene lost 7 bases and the J gene lost 2 bases, with 11 bases spanning the gap. CDR3 length equals 13 residues.

V gene TRBV28 combines with J gene TRBJ1-4; the D is unclear. The V and J ends lost 3 bases and 7 bases respectively, with 6 bases between them. The CDR3 has 12 amino acids. Germline CDR1 and CDR2: MDHEN and SYDVKM. The CDR3 spells CASSLRFEKLFF. CDR3 nucleotide sequence: TGTGCCAGCAGTTTGAGGTTTGAAAAACTGTTTTTT.

The chain joins TRBV5-1 to TRBJ2-5; D might be TRBD1 (6 bases). CDR3 length: 17 residues. V shed 3 bases and J shed 3 bases, with 21 bases lying between them. Germline assignment: CDR1 SGHRS and CDR2 YFSETQ. CDR3 sequence reads: CASSSGDLLIDKETQYF. The CDR3 DNA sequence: TGCGCCAGCAGCTCAGGGGATCTACTCATAGACAAAGAGACCCAGTACTTC. The variable domain in full, with the rest retrieved from reference TRBV5-1 and TRBJ2-5, is KAGVTQTPRYLIKTRGQQVTLSCSPISGHRSVSWYQQTPGQGLQFLFEYFSETQRNKGNFPGRFSGRQFSNSRSEMNVSTLELGDSALYLCASSSGDLLIDKETQYFGPGTRLLVL.

This rearrangement joins TRBV19 to TRBJ1-4, with D possibly being TRBD1 (5 bases). The CDR3 is 13 amino acids. Trimming cost V 6 bases and J 8 bases, with 13 bases left between them. In germline, CDR1 is LNHDA, CDR2 SQIVND (reference sequence). The CDR3 DNA reads as TGTGCCAGTAGAAGACAGTCTTGGGAAAAACTGTTTTTT. Residues: CASRRQSWEKLFF.

V gene TRBV4-1 combines with J gene TRBJ1-5, with D perhaps matching TRBD1 (6 bases). V was cut by 4 bases and J by 7 bases, with 14 bases left in between. The CDR3 contains 14 residues. The V gene's germline CDR1 is MGHRA and CDR2 YSYEKL. The CDR3 DNA is TGCGCCAGCAGCCCAGGCAGGGGCGAACAGCCCCAGCATTTT. Encoded protein: CASSPGRGEQPQHF.

This clone turned up a few times. V and J are TRBV3-1 (or the pseudogene TRBV3-2) and TRBJ1-1; D gene unclear. The germline gives CDR1 LGHDT, CDR2 YNNKEL (reference sequence). This CDR3 is 14 amino acids long. V lost 4 bases and J lost 4, with 13 bases in between. As DNA, the CDR3 is TGTGCCAGCAGCCTTGCGGGCGGAAGCACTGAAGCTTTCTTT. Protein product: CASSLAGGSTEAFF.

The chain is built from TRBV10-3 and TRBJ2-7; 14 bases agree with TRBD2. This CDR3 spans 15 amino acids. Trimming at V came to 6 bases and at J to 0 bases, leaving 1 base not matched to a gene. CDR1 is ENHRY, CDR2 SYGVKD, per germline. CDR3 sequence: CAIRGLAGASYEQYF. The CDR3, as DNA: TGTGCCATCAGGGGACTAGCGGGGGCCTCCTACGAGCAGTACTTC.

The chain carries TRBV2 and TRBJ1-6, with TRBD1 matching over 8 bases. V gave up 9 bases and J gave up 0 bases; unmatched junction bases: 10. CDR1 and CDR2 (germline): SNHLY, FYNNEI. The CDR3 runs to 17 residues. The DNA of the CDR3 is TGTGCCAGTAGAGGGGGACAGGCGAGCTCCTATAATTCACCCCTCCACTTT. Its protein product is CASRGGQASSYNSPLHF.

The sample holds a few counts of this clone. The chain uses TRBV21-1 and TRBJ1-1. TRBV21-1 is a recognized pseudogene. This CDR3 is 14 amino acids long. CDR3 sequence reads: CASSKIVGGPEAFF. For the CDR3, the DNA is TGTGCCAGCAGCAAAATCGTGGGGGGACCTGAAGCTTTCTTT.

The chain carries TRBV13 and TRBJ2-5; the match to TRBD1 covers 7 bases. CDR1 PRHDT and CDR2 FYEKMQ come from the germline V gene (reference sequence). This CDR3 has 13 residues. V lost 6 bases to trimming and J lost 4 bases; unmatched junction nucleotides: 5. CDR3 region: CASSPQGLETQYF. The CDR3 region has the DNA TGTGCCAGCAGTCCACAGGGGTTAGAGACCCAGTACTTC. Looking up the rest from reference TRBV13 and TRBJ2-5 gives the full variable domain: AAGVIQSPRHLIKEKRETATLKCYPIPRHDTVYWYQQGPGQDPQFLISFYEKMQSDKGSIPDRFSAQQFSDYHSELNMSSLELGDSALYFCASSPQGLETQYFGPGTRLLVL.

The V gene is TRBV7-8, the J gene TRBJ2-5; 8 nucleotides align to TRBD1. V lost 0 bases to trimming and J lost 2 bases; unmatched junction nucleotides: 2. This CDR3 has 15 amino acids. CDR1 and CDR2 from the germline V gene are SGHVS and FQNEAQ. The CDR3 bases are TGTGCCAGCAGCTTAGCGGGGGACAGGCAAGAGACCCAGTACTTC. Its protein is CASSLAGDRQETQYF.

This chain connects TRBV9 to TRBJ2-7; 7 bases map to TRBD2. Unmatched junction bases numbered 2, after V lost 0 bases and J lost 2 bases. CDR1 and CDR2 (germline): SGDLS, YYNGEE. The CDR3 loop spans 14 amino acids. For the CDR3, the DNA is TGTGCCAGCAGCGTAGGGGGAGGGGCCTACGAGCAGTACTTC. Its translation: CASSVGGGAYEQYF.

This chain connects TRBV28 to TRBJ2-5, with D maybe TRBD2 (5 bases). V dropped 4 bases and J dropped 3 bases, with 12 bases sitting between them. CDR3 size: 14 residues. Germline assignment: CDR1 MDHEN and CDR2 SYDVKM. In nucleotides, the CDR3 is TGTGCCAGCAGTTCTCTTTACGGGGAAGAGACCCAGTACTTC. This translates into CASSSLYGEETQYF.

CDR3 DNA: TGCGCCAGCAGCTTGGCGCTAGCGGGGGGGCCGGATACGCAGTATTTT. This encodes CASSLALAGGPDTQYF. This rearrangement joins TRBV5-1 to TRBJ2-3; 12 bases line up with TRBD2. Germline CDR1 and CDR2: SGHRS and YFSETQ. J was trimmed by 6 bases and V by 0 bases; bases with no gene match: 5. CDR3 size: 16 residues.